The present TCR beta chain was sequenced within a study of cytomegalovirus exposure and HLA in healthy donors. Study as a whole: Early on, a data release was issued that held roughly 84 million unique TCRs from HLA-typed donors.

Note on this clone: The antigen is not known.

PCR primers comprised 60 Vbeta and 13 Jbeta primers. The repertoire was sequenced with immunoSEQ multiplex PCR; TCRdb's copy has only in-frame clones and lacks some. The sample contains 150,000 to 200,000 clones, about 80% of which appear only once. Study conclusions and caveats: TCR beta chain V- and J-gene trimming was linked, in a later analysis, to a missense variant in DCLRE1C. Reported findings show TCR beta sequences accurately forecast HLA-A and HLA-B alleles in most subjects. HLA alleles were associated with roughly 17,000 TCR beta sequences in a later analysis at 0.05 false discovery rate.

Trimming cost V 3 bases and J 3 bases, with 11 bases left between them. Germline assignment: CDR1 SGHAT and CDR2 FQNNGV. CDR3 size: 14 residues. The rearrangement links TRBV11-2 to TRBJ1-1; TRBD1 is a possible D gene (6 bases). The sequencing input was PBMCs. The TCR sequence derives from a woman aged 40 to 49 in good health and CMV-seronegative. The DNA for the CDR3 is TGTGCCAGCAGCTTTCAGCAGGGGTACACTGAAGCTTTCTTT. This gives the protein CASSFQQGYTEAFF.